The 16 T cell receptor beta chains listed next were all sequenced from one sample in a study of technical replicates of blood from several donors. The method was immunoSEQ multiplex PCR; TCRdb's version includes in-frame clones alone and lacks a portion of them. The sample shows tens of thousands of clones, about 92% of them seen only once. The material sequenced was T cells isolated from PBMCs. All receptors derive from a human donor in good health.

This clone has only one observation. The CDR3 here is CASKQGPLSSEAFF. DNA of the CDR3: TGTGCCAGTAAACAGGGGCCGCTATCCTCTGAAGCTTTCTTT. J is TRBJ1-1 and V is TRBV2, with 7 bases lining up with TRBD1. Trimming at V came to 9 bases and at J to 6 bases, leaving 13 bases not matched to a gene. CDR1 and CDR2 (germline): SNHLY, FYNNEI. CDR3 length: 14 residues.

The genes are TRBV6-6 and TRBJ2-7; TRBD1 might be the D (5 bases). CDR1 and CDR2 (germline): MNHNY, SVGAGI (reference sequence). V lost 7 bases to trimming and J lost 6 bases, with 13 bases between them. The CDR3 totals 12 residues. Here the CDR3 reads CASTGRSGEQYF. DNA for the CDR3: TGTGCCAGCACAGGGCGGTCAGGCGAGCAGTACTTC.

CDR3 nucleotide sequence: TGCGCCAGCAGCCAACCCTTCTCGGCACGGGGGGGGGCCGGGGAGCTGTTTTTT. It is translated as CASSQPFSARGGAGELFF. The chain combines TRBV4-1 with TRBJ2-2; 8 positions agree with TRBD2. The germline V gene encodes CDR1 MGHRA and CDR2 YSYEKL. CDR3 length: 18 amino acids. The trim removed 2 bases at V and 6 bases at J, leaving 14 bases unmatched.

This chain uses TRBV4-1 with TRBJ2-7; 7 nucleotides match TRBD2. The junction had 4 bases not matched to a gene; V was cut back by 0 bases and J by 2 bases. The CDR3 covers 15 residues. Per germline, CDR1 MGHRA and CDR2 YSYEKL. This CDR3 reads CASSQEGDYPYEQYF. The CDR3 nucleotides are TGCGCCAGCAGCCAAGAAGGGGACTACCCCTACGAGCAGTACTTC.

V is TRBV6-5 and J is TRBJ1-1, with 7 bases identical to TRBD1. The ends lost 6 bases at V and 0 bases at J; junction bases unmatched: 7. The CDR3 is 15 residues long. CDR1 MNHEY and CDR2 SVGAGI come from the germline V gene. Here the CDR3 DNA reads TGTGCCAGCAGCACGAGGGGACAGTTGAACACTGAAGCTTTCTTT. Translated: CASSTRGQLNTEAFF.

The chain carries TRBV18 and TRBJ2-7, with a weak D call TRBD2 (5 bases). This CDR3 spans 16 amino acids. Trimming removed 0 bases from V and 3 bases from J, with 15 bases in between. Germline V lookup: CDR1 KGHSH, CDR2 LQKENI. The CDR3 bases are TGTGCCAGCTCACCACCGGGGTCTGCAGGACTCTACGAGCAGTACTTC. Its translation is CASSPPGSAGLYEQYF.

The chain links TRBV4-1 to TRBJ2-1; 7 bases align to TRBD2. Trimming cost V 4 bases and J 4 bases; bases outside gene matches: 13. The germline gives CDR1 MGHRA, CDR2 YSYEKL. This CDR3 has 17 amino acids. The CDR3 sequence is CASSPKGTGGGYNEQFF. CDR3 DNA: TGCGCCAGCAGCCCTAAGGGGACGGGAGGCGGTTACAATGAGCAGTTCTTC.

The V gene is TRBV28, the J gene TRBJ2-7, with 9 bases identical to TRBD1. Germline V CDR1 and CDR2: MDHEN, SYDVKM. The V gene end was trimmed by 7 bases and the J gene end by 3 bases; junction bases not matched to a gene: 7. The CDR3 is 14 residues long. The CDR3 nucleotides are TGTGCCAGCATCGATCCGGGACAGGGCTACGAGCAGTACTTC. This sequence encodes CASIDPGQGYEQYF.

A single count supports this clone. This chain connects TRBV28 to TRBJ2-1; TRBD2 is a possible D gene (6 bases). CDR1 MDHEN and CDR2 SYDVKM come from the germline V gene. Trimming shortened V by 4 bases and J by 3 bases, and 10 bases separated the two germline ends. CDR3 length: 14 residues. For the CDR3, the DNA is TGTGCCAGCAGTTCGGGACTCGGCTACAATGAGCAGTTCTTC. This translates into CASSSGLGYNEQFF.

The chain uses TRBV27 and TRBJ2-2; D may be TRBD2 (6 bases). The V end lost 7 bases, the J end lost 2 bases, and 11 bases lay between the germline ends. Germline lookup yields CDR1 MNHEY and CDR2 SMNVEV (reference sequence). This CDR3 has 14 residues. The CDR3 is CASTLAINTGELFF. The CDR3 DNA reads TGTGCCAGCACCCTAGCGATTAACACCGGGGAGCTGTTTTTT.

The CDR3 bases are TGCGCCAGCAGCTTGGCTGGACAACAAGAGACCCAGTACTTC. This encodes CASSLAGQQETQYF. V gene TRBV5-1 combines with J gene TRBJ2-5; D is perhaps TRBD1 (5 bases). This CDR3 is built from 14 residues. Germline lookup yields CDR1 SGHRS and CDR2 YFSETQ. Trimming took 0 bases from V and 2 from J, leaving 8 bases between them.

The chain employs TRBV5-1 and TRBJ2-2; unclear D gene. The CDR3 is made up of 15 amino acids. Germline loops: CDR1 SGHRS, CDR2 YFSETQ. V was pared by 0 bases and J by 3 bases, with 9 bases between. The CDR3 nucleotides read TGCGCCAGCAGCTTGGGAAATGCAGACACCGGGGAGCTGTTTTTT. Its translation is CASSLGNADTGELFF.

This clone was detected a few times. The V and J genes are TRBV2 and TRBJ2-5; TRBD2 matches 7 bases. This CDR3 has 13 residues. CDR1 and CDR2 from the germline V gene are SNHLY and FYNNEI. Trimming took 11 bases from V and 4 from J; bases not matched to a gene: 10. The chain's CDR3 is CAFHGTGGETQYF. DNA for the CDR3: TGTGCCTTCCATGGAACGGGGGGAGAGACCCAGTACTTC.

The rearrangement links TRBV2 to TRBJ1-5, with a weak D call TRBD1 (6 bases). Trimming pared 10 bases from V and 4 bases from J, leaving 17 bases between. This CDR3 is built from 14 residues. Germline V gene data show CDR1 as SNHLY and CDR2 as FYNNEI. CDR3 nucleotides: TGTGCCACCACTCAGACAGGCATTAATCAGCCCCAGCATTTT. This translates into CATTQTGINQPQHF.

This chain uses TRBV27 with TRBJ1-5; D call uncertain. Trimming stripped 5 bases from V and 0 bases from J, with 5 bases between. The CDR3 has 13 residues. Germline loops: CDR1 MNHEY, CDR2 SMNVEV (reference sequence). CDR3 sequence (DNA): TGTGCCAGCAGTACATTTAGCAATCAGCCCCAGCATTTT. As protein: CASSTFSNQPQHF.

This chain links TRBV28 with TRBJ2-1; 7 positions match TRBD2. The CDR3 consists of 18 residues. From germline, CDR1 is MDHEN and CDR2 SYDVKM. The V segment lost 2 bases and the J segment 1 base; nucleotides outside the gene matches: 11. CDR3 nucleotide sequence: TGTGCCAGCAGTTTAGGAGGTCGGGGGGTCGGTTCCTACAATGAGCAGTTCTTC. Its translation: CASSLGGRGVGSYNEQFF.